This T cell receptor beta chain was recorded in a study of T cell responses to AZD1222 COVID-19 vaccine. Whole-study findings and limits: Two doses of AZD1222 preceded a rise in Spike-specific TCR breadth and depth. AZD1222 recipients seropositive at baseline numbered only five to seven. Most donors were white British and more were female, and clonal diversity was possibly underestimated.

This table comes from immunoSEQ multiplex PCR, and its TCRdb copy is limited to in-frame clones, with some not included. The table lists 90,000 to 95,000 clones, 70% to 90% of them singletons, with 15% to 20% in the top ten. The CDR3 extends over 16 amino acids. V shed 2 bases, J shed 4 bases, and the junction held 7 bases outside the gene matches. The germline V gene encodes CDR1 MNHEY and CDR2 SVGAGI. With regard to this clone: Its antigen is unknown.

The rearrangement joins TRBV6-5 to TRBJ2-2; TRBD1 matches 7 bases. The TCR sequence derives from an adult in good health. Sequences were derived from peripheral blood, sampled on day 0 of AZD1222 vaccination. The CDR3 region is CASSYPQGESTGELFF. In nucleotides, the CDR3 is TGTGCCAGCAGTTACCCCCAGGGGGAGAGCACCGGGGAGCTGTTTTTT.